The entry that follows covers one T cell receptor (beta chain) sequence. Its antigen remains unidentified. The sample comes from a study of T cell responses to AZD1222 COVID-19 vaccine. The overall study: Pooled together were second doses at about 4 or about 12 weeks.

Findings and limits, study-wide: Most donors were white British, females outnumbered males, and clonal diversity was possibly underestimated. Scientists sampled the repertoires only once the peak T cell response had passed. Baseline serology detected seropositivity in only five or six AZD1222 recipients.

CDR3 size: 12 residues. The V end lost 3 bases, the J end lost 8 bases, and 10 bases lay between the germline ends. CDR1 is SEHNR, CDR2 FQNEAQ, per germline (reference sequence). Profiled with immunoSEQ multiplex PCR; TCRdb holds only in-frame clones, not every one. The sample includes around 130,000 clones, approximately 86% of them seen just once. Here the sequenced sample was peripheral blood, taken on day 0 of AZD1222 vaccination. The sequence derives from an adult in good health. The J gene is TRBJ1-2, the V gene TRBV7-9, with D possibly being TRBD1 (6 bases). In nucleotides, the CDR3 is TGTGCCAGCAGCTTCGATAGGGGGGGCTACACCTTC. It codes for CASSFDRGGYTF.